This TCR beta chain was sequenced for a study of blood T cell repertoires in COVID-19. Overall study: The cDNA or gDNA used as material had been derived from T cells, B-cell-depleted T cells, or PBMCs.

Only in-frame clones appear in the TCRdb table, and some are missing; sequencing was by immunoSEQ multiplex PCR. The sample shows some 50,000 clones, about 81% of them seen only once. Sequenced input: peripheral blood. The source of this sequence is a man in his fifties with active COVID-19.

CDR3 residues: CASSLGDREYNEQFF. The CDR3 DNA reads TGTGCCAGCAGCCTAGGGGACAGGGAGTACAATGAGCAGTTCTTC. The V gene is TRBV27, the J gene TRBJ2-1; 9 bases line up with TRBD1. V lost 6 bases, J lost 4 bases, and 7 bases stayed unmatched. Germline lookup yields CDR1 MNHEY and CDR2 SMNVEV (reference sequence). The CDR3 length is 15 residues.